The text below deals with one T cell receptor beta chain. Its antigen is not known. Germline V gives CDR1 MGHRA, CDR2 YSYEKL. The CDR3 has 13 amino acids. The V end was cut by 0 bases, the J end by 7 bases, with 9 bases between. These data come from a study of shared clonotypes between healthy human individuals. Study-wide results and limits: Clonotype sharing among donors was expected to depend on sequencing depth.

Data came from immunoSEQ multiplex PCR; TCRdb stores just in-frame clones and leaves some out. The top ten clones hold around 11% of a sample with fewer than 650,000 clones, roughly 79% of them seen once. The material sequenced was PBMCs. The rearrangement joins TRBV4-1 to TRBJ1-2, with D possibly being TRBD1 (5 bases). The clonotype originates from a woman between 40 and 55 years old in good health. Some clones in this sample may be carry-over from other donors' samples. CDR3 amino acids: CASSQEAGSGYTF. The DNA of the CDR3 is TGCGCCAGCAGCCAAGAAGCAGGGAGTGGCTACACCTTC.